This is a list of T cell receptor beta chains from one sample in a study of blood T cell repertoires in COVID-19. Assay: immunoSEQ multiplex PCR; the TCRdb copy retains only in-frame clones and omits some. The sample contains approximately 140,000 clones, 80% to 90% of which appear only once. Sequenced: peripheral blood. The source of these receptors is a man in his fifties or sixties with active or convalescent COVID-19. CDR3s include the opening cysteine and the closing phenylalanine or tryptophan. The order of the fields is V gene, D gene, clone size, J gene, CDR3 DNA, CDR3 protein. A D gene is named only where the DNA matches it firmly. Rows may omit the clone size; those that give it use once, few, many or a size class.

V: TRBV18; D: TRBD1; size: NA; J: TRBJ1-2; DNA: TGTGCCAGCTCACCCCCCGCTACCGGGACAGGGAACTATGGCTACACCTTC; CDR3: CASSPPATGTGNYGYTF
V: TRBV6-1; D: NA; size: NA; J: TRBJ1-3; DNA: TGTGCCAGCAGTGAAAACTTCGGAAACACCATATATTTT; CDR3: CASSENFGNTIYF
V: TRBV12-3/TRBV12-4; D: NA; size: NA; J: TRBJ2-7; DNA: TGTGCCAGCAGCTCTTCGTACGAGCAGTACTTC; CDR3: CASSSSYEQYF
V: TRBV19; D: NA; size: NA; J: TRBJ1-2; DNA: TGTGCCAGTAGTGGTACCTTCAGGGCCTCTAACTATGGCTACACCTTC; CDR3: CASSGTFRASNYGYTF
V: TRBV19; D: TRBD1; size: NA; J: TRBJ2-6; DNA: TGTGCCAGTAGTATGCGCCAGGGGGCGGGTGGGGCCAACGTCCTGACTTTC; CDR3: CASSMRQGAGGANVLTF
V: TRBV25-1; D: TRBD1; size: once; J: TRBJ2-5; DNA: TGTGCCAGCAGTGCGGGGACAGGGCCCCGCCAGACCCAGTACTTC; CDR3: CASSAGTGPRQTQYF
V: TRBV4-1; D: NA; size: once; J: TRBJ2-2; DNA: TGCGCCAGCAGCCAAGTGACAGCGAACACCGGGGAGCTGTTTTTT; CDR3: CASSQVTANTGELFF
V: TRBV6-6; D: NA; size: NA; J: TRBJ2-5; DNA: TGTGCCAGCAGTTGGACAGACAGCCAAGAGACCCAGTACTTC; CDR3: CASSWTDSQETQYF
V: TRBV28; D: NA; size: NA; J: TRBJ2-7; DNA: TGTGCCAGCAGTACTCGCTGGGGGCCCACCTACGAGCAGTACTTC; CDR3: CASSTRWGPTYEQYF
V: TRBV27; D: NA; size: NA; J: TRBJ2-2; DNA: TGTGCCAGCAGTTTAACTAACACCGGGGAGCTGTTTTTT; CDR3: CASSLTNTGELFF
V: TRBV20-1; D: NA; size: NA; J: TRBJ2-5; DNA: TGCAGTGTATGGGGGCTGGAGACCCAGTACTTC; CDR3: CSVWGLETQYF
V: TRBV7-2; D: NA; size: NA; J: TRBJ2-2; DNA: TGTGCCAGCAGCTTGGGGGCGTCCGGGGAGCTGTTTTTT; CDR3: CASSLGASGELFF
V: TRBV30; D: NA; size: NA; J: TRBJ2-7; DNA: TGTGCCTGGAGTGTAATGAGCGCCCGGGGGGAGCAGTACTTC; CDR3: CAWSVMSARGEQYF
V: TRBV7-9; D: TRBD2; size: NA; J: TRBJ2-2; DNA: TGTGCCAGCAGCTTCGGACTAGCGGGAGGGTTGGCCGGGGAGCTGTTTTTT; CDR3: CASSFGLAGGLAGELFF
V: TRBV6-5; D: TRBD2; size: once; J: TRBJ2-1; DNA: TGTGCCAGCAGAGAGCCGGGACTAGCGGTCAATGAGCAGTTCTTC; CDR3: CASREPGLAVNEQFF
V: TRBV4-2; D: NA; size: NA; J: TRBJ2-3; DNA: TGTGCCAGCAGCCAGCACTGGGTAGCGGACACAGATACGCAGTATTTT; CDR3: CASSQHWVADTDTQYF
V: TRBV19; D: NA; size: NA; J: TRBJ2-3; DNA: TGTGCCAGTAGTATACAGAAAACGAGCACAGATACGCAGTATTTT; CDR3: CASSIQKTSTDTQYF
V: TRBV28; D: TRBD1; size: NA; J: TRBJ2-7; DNA: TGTGCCAGCAGCATTACCGGGACAGGGGTAGGCGAGCAGTACTTC; CDR3: CASSITGTGVGEQYF
V: TRBV7-9; D: TRBD1; size: few; J: TRBJ2-3; DNA: TGTGCCAGCAGCGAACCGGGACAGGGGGTGGATACGCAGTATTTT; CDR3: CASSEPGQGVDTQYF
V: TRBV3-1/TRBV3-2; D: NA; size: NA; J: TRBJ2-5; DNA: TGTGCCAGCAGAAGGGAGCAAGGGACCCAGTACTTC; CDR3: CASRREQGTQYF
V: TRBV7-2; D: TRBD1; size: NA; J: TRBJ1-4; DNA: TGTGCCAGCAGCTTAGGGGGACAGGGGACTTCTAATGAAAAACTGTTTTTT; CDR3: CASSLGGQGTSNEKLFF
V: TRBV7-2; D: NA; size: NA; J: TRBJ1-3; DNA: TGTGCCAGCAGCTTAGTATTTGCAGGGGCTGGAAACACCATATATTTT; CDR3: CASSLVFAGAGNTIYF
V: TRBV18; D: TRBD1; size: NA; J: TRBJ1-6; DNA: TGTGCCAGCTCGCGGCAGGGGGAATCACCCCTCCACTTT; CDR3: CASSRQGESPLHF
V: TRBV19; D: TRBD2; size: NA; J: TRBJ2-1; DNA: TGTGCCAGTACCCGACGGGGACTAGCGGGAGTTCATGAGCAGTTCTTC; CDR3: CASTRRGLAGVHEQFF
V: TRBV6-5; D: TRBD1; size: NA; J: TRBJ2-7; DNA: TGTGCCAGCAGTCCCCAGGGGGCCAGTGAGCAGTACTTC; CDR3: CASSPQGASEQYF
V: TRBV5-1; D: TRBD1; size: NA; J: TRBJ2-7; DNA: TGCGCCAGCAGCCGGACAGGGACGACCAGCGAGCAGTACTTC; CDR3: CASSRTGTTSEQYF
V: TRBV6-4; D: TRBD1; size: NA; J: TRBJ2-2; DNA: TGTGCCAGCAGTGGACAGGGGACCGGGGAGCTGTTTTTT; CDR3: CASSGQGTGELFF
V: TRBV30; D: TRBD1; size: NA; J: TRBJ1-5; DNA: TGTGCCTGGGGCCCAGGGGGTTACAATCAGCCCCAGCATTTT; CDR3: CAWGPGGYNQPQHF
V: TRBV29-1; D: TRBD1; size: few; J: TRBJ2-3; DNA: TGCAGCGTTGTGAGCGGGACAGGGAACACAGATACGCAGTATTTT; CDR3: CSVVSGTGNTDTQYF
V: TRBV12-3/TRBV12-4; D: NA; size: NA; J: TRBJ1-2; DNA: TGTGCCAGCAGTCCCCAGGGGTACTATGGCTACACCTTC; CDR3: CASSPQGYYGYTF
V: TRBV9; D: NA; size: NA; J: TRBJ2-7; DNA: TGTGCCAGCAGCGTAGCGGCGGTTAAGGACGAGCAGTACTTC; CDR3: CASSVAAVKDEQYF
V: TRBV6-6; D: NA; size: NA; J: TRBJ1-6; DNA: TGTGCCAGCAGTTACTCGACTGGTTCACCCCTCCACTTT; CDR3: CASSYSTGSPLHF
V: TRBV19; D: NA; size: NA; J: TRBJ2-5; DNA: TGTGCCAGTAGTATCTACTTCCAAGAGACCCAGTACTTC; CDR3: CASSIYFQETQYF
V: TRBV19; D: NA; size: NA; J: TRBJ2-7; DNA: TGTGCCAGTAGTAAAACGACAGACGAGCAGTACTTC; CDR3: CASSKTTDEQYF
V: TRBV9; D: NA; size: NA; J: TRBJ1-5; DNA: TGTGCCAGCAGCGTCGGTCCGGTTAGCAATCAGCCCCAGCATTTT; CDR3: CASSVGPVSNQPQHF
V: TRBV18; D: TRBD1; size: NA; J: TRBJ1-1; DNA: TGTGCCAGCTCACCATTTGACAGGGGGGGTGCTGAAGCTTTCTTT; CDR3: CASSPFDRGGAEAFF
V: TRBV6-5; D: TRBD1; size: NA; J: TRBJ1-4; DNA: TGTGCCAGCAGATACAGGGGTGGGGATGAAAAACTGTTTTTT; CDR3: CASRYRGGDEKLFF
V: TRBV20-1; D: TRBD2; size: NA; J: TRBJ2-7; DNA: TGCAGTGCTAGTTCTAGCGGGAGTAGGTACGAGCAGTACTTC; CDR3: CSASSSGSRYEQYF
V: TRBV6-5; D: TRBD2; size: once; J: TRBJ2-7; DNA: TGTGCCAGCAGTTATACTAGCGGTAGCTCCTACGAGCAGTACTTC; CDR3: CASSYTSGSSYEQYF
V: TRBV18; D: TRBD2; size: NA; J: TRBJ2-1; DNA: TGTGCCAGCTCACCGACTAGCGGGCTGAGCTCCTACAATGAGCAGTTCTTC; CDR3: CASSPTSGLSSYNEQFF
V: TRBV11-1; D: NA; size: NA; J: TRBJ2-7; DNA: TGTGCCAGCAGCCCCCGGGGGGCGACCTACGAGCAGTACTTC; CDR3: CASSPRGATYEQYF
V: TRBV18; D: TRBD2; size: NA; J: TRBJ2-1; DNA: TGTGCCAGCTCACCACAAACTAGCGGTATTTACAATGAGCAGTTCTTC; CDR3: CASSPQTSGIYNEQFF
V: TRBV30; D: NA; size: NA; J: TRBJ2-1; DNA: TGTGCCTGGAGTAACGGGTGGAATGAGCAGTTCTTC; CDR3: CAWSNGWNEQFF
V: TRBV9; D: NA; size: once; J: TRBJ2-3; DNA: TGTGCCAGCAGCGTAGTGGGACACAACACAGATACGCAGTATTTT; CDR3: CASSVVGHNTDTQYF
V: TRBV7-2; D: TRBD2; size: NA; J: TRBJ2-1; DNA: TGTGCCAGCAGTTTGCGGCCCACCGGGACTAGCCTCCGGGATGAGCAGTTCTTC; CDR3: CASSLRPTGTSLRDEQFF
V: TRBV18; D: NA; size: NA; J: TRBJ2-5; DNA: TGTGCCAGCTCACCAAGGGGGACCTCGCAAGAGACCCAGTACTTC; CDR3: CASSPRGTSQETQYF
V: TRBV19; D: TRBD1; size: NA; J: TRBJ1-2; DNA: TGTGCCAGTAGTGCGAAAAAGACAGGGAACTATGGCTACACCTTC; CDR3: CASSAKKTGNYGYTF
V: TRBV29-1; D: TRBD2; size: few; J: TRBJ2-3; DNA: TGCAGCGGGGCTAGCGGGACCACAGATACGCAGTATTTT; CDR3: CSGASGTTDTQYF
V: TRBV23-1; D: NA; size: NA; J: TRBJ1-2; DNA: TGCGCCAGCAGTCAATCAATCGGGGGGTTCCCGAAGATCCTAAGCGTTGGCTACACCTTC; CDR3: CASSQSIGGFPKILSVGYTF
V: TRBV19; D: TRBD1; size: NA; J: TRBJ2-7; DNA: TGTGCCAGTAGCCCCTACCTCCTGGACAGGTACGAGCAGTACTTC; CDR3: CASSPYLLDRYEQYF
V: TRBV15; D: NA; size: NA; J: TRBJ2-1; DNA: TGTGCCACCAGCAGAGACAGGGGACCTCCCAATGAGCAGTTCTTC; CDR3: CATSRDRGPPNEQFF
V: TRBV7-2; D: TRBD1; size: once; J: TRBJ2-2; DNA: TGTGCCAGCAGCTGGGGACAGGGGGTCATCGGGGAGCTGTTTTTT; CDR3: CASSWGQGVIGELFF
V: TRBV4-1; D: NA; size: NA; J: TRBJ2-2; DNA: TGCGCCAGCAGCCAGCGGGGAATCACCGGGGAGCTGTTTTTT; CDR3: CASSQRGITGELFF
V: TRBV7-9; D: TRBD1; size: NA; J: TRBJ1-5; DNA: TGTGCCAGCACCGGACAGGGAGAAACGCAGCCCCAGCATTTT; CDR3: CASTGQGETQPQHF
V: TRBV19; D: NA; size: NA; J: TRBJ2-3; DNA: TGTGCCAGTAGTGGAACAGGGTATACAGATACGCAGTATTTT; CDR3: CASSGTGYTDTQYF
V: TRBV5-6; D: NA; size: NA; J: TRBJ2-3; DNA: TGTGCCAGCAGCTGGATGGGGACTCTCACAGATACGCAGTATTTT; CDR3: CASSWMGTLTDTQYF
V: TRBV19; D: NA; size: once; J: TRBJ2-5; DNA: TGTGCCAGTAGTTCAGACCACTCCGAGCGCCTGTACTTC; CDR3: CASSSDHSERLYF
V: TRBV5-6; D: NA; size: NA; J: TRBJ2-3; DNA: TGTGCCAGCAGCTTGGACAGGGCGATGGGAACAGATACGCAGTATTTT; CDR3: CASSLDRAMGTDTQYF
V: TRBV18; D: NA; size: NA; J: TRBJ1-3; DNA: TGTGCCAGCTCCAGCGGGGGTAATGGAAACACCATATATTTT; CDR3: CASSSGGNGNTIYF